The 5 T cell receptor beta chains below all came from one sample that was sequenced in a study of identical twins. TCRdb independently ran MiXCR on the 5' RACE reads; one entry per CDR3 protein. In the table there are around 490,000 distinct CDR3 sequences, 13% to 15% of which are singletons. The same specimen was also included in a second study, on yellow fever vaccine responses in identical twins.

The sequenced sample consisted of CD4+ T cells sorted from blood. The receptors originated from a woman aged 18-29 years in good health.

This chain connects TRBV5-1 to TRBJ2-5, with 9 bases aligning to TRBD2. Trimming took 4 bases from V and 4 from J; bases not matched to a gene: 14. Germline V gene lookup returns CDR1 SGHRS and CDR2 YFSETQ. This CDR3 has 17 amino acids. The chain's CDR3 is CASSKDSGGLRGETQYF. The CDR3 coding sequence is TGCGCCAGCAGCAAGGATAGCGGGGGCCTTCGGGGAGAGACCCAGTACTTC.

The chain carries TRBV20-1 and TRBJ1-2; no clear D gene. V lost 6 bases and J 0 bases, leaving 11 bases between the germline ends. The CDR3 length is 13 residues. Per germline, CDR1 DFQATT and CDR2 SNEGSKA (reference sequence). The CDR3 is CSATFGANYGYTF. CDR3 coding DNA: TGCAGTGCCACTTTCGGGGCTAACTATGGCTACACCTTC.

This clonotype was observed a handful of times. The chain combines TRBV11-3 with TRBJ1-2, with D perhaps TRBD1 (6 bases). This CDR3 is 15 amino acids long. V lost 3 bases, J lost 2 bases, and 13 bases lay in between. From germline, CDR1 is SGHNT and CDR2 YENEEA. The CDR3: CASSLRGELNYGYTF. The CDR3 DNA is TGTGCCAGCAGCTTGAGGGGGGAATTGAACTATGGCTACACCTTC. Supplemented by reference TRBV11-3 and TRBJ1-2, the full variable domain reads EAGVVQSPRYKIIEKKQPVAFWCNPISGHNTLYWYLQNLGQGPELLIRYENEEAVDDSQLPKDRFSAERLKGVDSTLKIQPAELGDSAVYLCASSLRGELNYGYTFGSGTRLTVV.

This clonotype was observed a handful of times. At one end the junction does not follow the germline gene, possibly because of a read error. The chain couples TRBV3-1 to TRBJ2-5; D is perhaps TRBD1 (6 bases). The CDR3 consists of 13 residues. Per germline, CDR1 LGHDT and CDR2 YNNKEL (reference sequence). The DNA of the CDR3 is TGTGCCAGCAGTCAAGGGGGAGAAAAGACCCAGTACTTC. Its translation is CASSQGGEKTQYF.

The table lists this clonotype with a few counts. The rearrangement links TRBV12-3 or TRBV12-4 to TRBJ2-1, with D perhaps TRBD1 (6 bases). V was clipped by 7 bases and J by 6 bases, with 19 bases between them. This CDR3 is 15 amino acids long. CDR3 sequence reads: CASMFSSGASNEQFF. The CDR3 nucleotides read TGTGCCAGCATGTTCTCCTCAGGGGCAAGCAATGAGCAGTTCTTC.